Following are 24 T cell receptor beta chains from one sample sequenced in a study of beta chain features in type 1 diabetes. The authors reverse transcribed all of the isolated RNA, so sequencing captured expressed TCRB transcripts. Measured with immunoSEQ multiplex PCR; TCRdb has only the in-frame clones, and not every one. The sample carries hundreds of thousands of clones, around 10% recorded once. Sequencing was performed on naive CD4+ T cells from blood. The receptors derive from a woman in her 30s in good health.

The chain combines TRBV29-1 with TRBJ2-5, with 10 bases lining up with TRBD2. The CDR3 covers 14 residues. Germline values: CDR1 SQVTM, CDR2 ANQGSEA. Trimming cost V 7 bases and J 3 bases; bases outside gene matches: 8. CDR3 nucleotides: TGCAGCGCGCTCGGGCTAGCGGGAGAAGAGACCCAGTACTTC. Its translation: CSALGLAGEETQYF.

The rearrangement links TRBV5-6 to TRBJ1-2; the D gene is possibly TRBD1 (5 bases). Germline V lookup: CDR1 SGHDT, CDR2 YYEEEE. V lost 4 bases to trimming and J lost 1 base, with 11 bases between them. The CDR3 contains 14 residues. CDR3 nucleotide sequence: TGTGCCAGCAGCCCCTTGGACAATAACTATGGCTACACCTTC. This translates into CASSPLDNNYGYTF.

This clone was observed a handful of times. The chain couples TRBV6-6 to TRBJ2-2; TRBD2 might be the D (6 bases). Germline CDR1 is MNHNY and CDR2 is SVGAGI (reference sequence). The CDR3 is made up of 14 amino acids. V was cut by 2 bases and J by 5 bases, with 9 bases left in between. The CDR3 bases are TGTGCCAGCAGTTACAAGGCGGGGACCGGGGAGCTGTTTTTT. Its protein product is CASSYKAGTGELFF.

This clone was detected a few times. The chain employs TRBV29-1 and TRBJ2-3; a possible D gene is TRBD1 (6 bases). The CDR3 consists of 12 residues. CDR1 is SQVTM, CDR2 ANQGSEA, per germline. Trimming took off 3 bases at V and 4 bases at J, with 8 bases between the two ends. The CDR3 DNA sequence: TGCAGCGTTGAGGACAGCCCAGATACGCAGTATTTT. Amino acid sequence: CSVEDSPDTQYF.

In this sample, this clone turned up a few times. The J gene is TRBJ2-7, the V gene TRBV7-9, with D perhaps matching TRBD1 (5 bases). With 5 bases removed from V and 1 base from J, the gap between germline ends came to 12 bases. Germline V lookup: CDR1 SEHNR, CDR2 FQNEAQ (reference sequence). This CDR3 spans 14 amino acids. CDR3 DNA: TGTGCCAGCAGCCCACGACAGATATCCTACGAGCAGTACTTC. This codes for CASSPRQISYEQYF. The complete variable domain, with remaining parts taken from reference TRBV7-9 and TRBJ2-7, reads DTGVSQNPRHKITKRGQNVTFRCDPISEHNRLYWYRQTLGQGPEFLTYFQNEAQLEKSRLLSDRFSAERPKGSFSTLEIQRTEQGDSAMYLCASSPRQISYEQYFGPGTRLTVT.

The V call is TRBV19, the J call TRBJ2-1, with D possibly TRBD2 on 6 matching bases. The CDR3 has 15 residues. V lost 7 bases, J lost 7 bases, and 20 bases lay in between. The germline V gene encodes CDR1 LNHDA and CDR2 SQIVND (reference sequence). CDR3 protein: CASNEYQGGRNEQFF. In nucleotides, the CDR3 is TGTGCCAGTAATGAGTACCAGGGAGGTAGGAATGAGCAGTTCTTC.

This chain joins TRBV19 and TRBJ2-2; 8 bases map to TRBD2. The CDR3 loop spans 16 amino acids. Germline assignment: CDR1 LNHDA and CDR2 SQIVND (reference sequence). Trimming removed 1 base from V and 4 bases from J; junction bases left unmatched: 5. DNA for the CDR3: TGTGCCAGTAGTATAGCCGGGAGGGCCCTCACCGGGGAGCTGTTTTTT. It codes for CASSIAGRALTGELFF. Filled out from reference TRBV19 and TRBJ2-2, the complete variable domain reads DGGITQSPKYLFRKEGQNVTLSCEQNLNHDAMYWYRQDPGQGLRLIYYSQIVNDFQKGDIAEGYSVSREKKESFPLTVTSAQKNPTAFYLCASSIAGRALTGELFFGEGSRLTVL.

A few counts support this clone. The genes are TRBV7-2 and TRBJ2-3; D ambiguous. Germline CDR1 is SGHTA and CDR2 is FQGNSA. CDR3 length: 14 residues. V was clipped by 0 bases and J by 0 bases, with 4 bases between them. The CDR3, as DNA: TGTGCCAGCAGCTTAGCGCTAAGCACAGATACGCAGTATTTT. It is translated as CASSLALSTDTQYF.

The CDR3 loop is CASSWTGSGANVLTF. In DNA, the CDR3 is TGTGCCAGCAGCTGGACGGGGTCTGGGGCCAACGTCCTGACTTTC. This chain joins TRBV7-9 and TRBJ2-6; TRBD2 might be the D (5 bases). The CDR3 runs 15 residues. CDR1 is SEHNR and CDR2 is FQNEAQ in the germline V gene (reference sequence). With 4 bases removed from V and 1 base from J, the gap between germline ends came to 8 bases.

V is TRBV7-2 and J is TRBJ2-3, with D maybe TRBD2 (6 bases). With 0 bases removed from V and 11 bases from J, the gap between germline ends came to 18 bases. This CDR3 has 15 amino acids. Germline loops: CDR1 SGHTA, CDR2 FQGNSA. The CDR3 protein is CASSLAGSRGGEQYF. CDR3 DNA sequence: TGTGCCAGCAGCTTAGCTGGCTCCCGTGGCGGGGAGCAGTATTTT.

The chain joins TRBV7-9 to TRBJ2-3; a possible D gene is TRBD1 (6 bases). Between the trimmed V and J ends, which lost 2 bases and 6 bases, there was a span of 18 bases. The CDR3 contains 16 residues. The germline V gene encodes CDR1 SEHNR and CDR2 FQNEAQ (reference sequence). The CDR3 bases are TGTGCCAGCAGCTTATGGACTGGGACAACTCCCGATACGCAGTATTTT. Its protein product is CASSLWTGTTPDTQYF.

Only a few counts were recorded for this clone. The chain is built from TRBV7-9 and TRBJ1-2; 7 bases are a match to TRBD1. J lost 2 bases, V lost 5 bases, and 2 bases had no gene match. Germline CDR1 is SEHNR and CDR2 is FQNEAQ (reference sequence). This CDR3 spans 13 amino acids. The CDR3, as DNA: TGTGCCAGCAGCATGGGACAGAACTATGGCTACACCTTC. Its protein product is CASSMGQNYGYTF.

V usage is TRBV18 and J usage is TRBJ1-5; D not certain. Germline CDR1 is KGHSH and CDR2 is LQKENI. The CDR3 loop spans 15 amino acids. Trimming cost V 8 bases and J 1 base, with 15 bases left between them. CDR3 nucleotide sequence: TGTGCCAGCAAAGATGGGCAATCAAGCAATCAGCCCCAGCATTTT. Translated, it gives CASKDGQSSNQPQHF.

Concerning this clone: The same CDR3 arises from other DNA sequences in this sample as well. The rearrangement uses TRBV30 and TRBJ1-5; D unresolved. The CDR3 covers 14 residues. The V end lost 1 base, the J end lost 0 bases, and 7 bases lay between the germline ends. Germline V gene lookup returns CDR1 GTSNPN and CDR2 SVGIG (reference sequence). The CDR3 sequence is CAWSGSSSNQPQHF. The CDR3 DNA sequence: TGTGCCTGGAGTGGTTCTAGTAGCAATCAGCCCCAGCATTTT.

The chain recombines TRBV15 with TRBJ2-3; D is perhaps TRBD2 (7 bases). Between the trimmed V and J ends, which lost 1 base and 4 bases, there was a span of 24 bases. The length of the CDR3 is 19 residues. Looked up from germline, CDR1 is LNHNV and CDR2 is YYDKDF (reference sequence). CDR3 bases: TGTGCCACCAGCAGAGGCCCTCCCCGGGGAGGGGGTTTATCAGATACGCAGTATTTT. It encodes CATSRGPPRGGGLSDTQYF. Variable domain in full (rest from reference TRBV15 and TRBJ2-3): DAMVIQNPRYQVTQFGKPVTLSCSQTLNHNVMYWYQQKSSQAPKLLFHYYDKDFNNEADTPDNFQSRRPNTSFCFLDIRSPGLGDTAMYLCATSRGPPRGGGLSDTQYFGPGTRLTVL.

The chain has TRBV29-1 and TRBJ1-1; D is undetermined. Trimming removed 8 bases at V and 0 bases at J, with 13 bases between. The germline CDR1 and CDR2 sequences are SQVTM and ANQGSEA. The CDR3 is 13 residues long. The CDR3 loop is CSYRPGLNTEAFF. CDR3 DNA: TGCAGCTATAGGCCGGGTTTGAACACTGAAGCTTTCTTT.

The V call is TRBV7-2, the J call TRBJ2-5, with 11 positions matching TRBD2. Germline loops: CDR1 SGHTA, CDR2 FQGNSA. This CDR3 is built from 16 residues. Trimming removed 7 bases from V and 4 bases from J; junction bases left unmatched: 11. For the CDR3, the DNA is TGTGCCAGCAACAAGGGGACTAGCGGAATGGGAGAGACCCAGTACTTC. Encoded protein: CASNKGTSGMGETQYF.

This clone has only a few counts. This chain connects TRBV27 to TRBJ2-1; possible D gene TRBD1, 5 bases. This CDR3 has 17 amino acids. V lost 8 bases and J 1 base, leaving 21 bases between the germline ends. Germline loops: CDR1 MNHEY, CDR2 SMNVEV (reference sequence). As DNA, the CDR3 is TGTGCCAGCCAGAACTCTCCAGGGATAGGTTCCTACAATGAGCAGTTCTTC. Amino acids: CASQNSPGIGSYNEQFF.

The chain employs TRBV11-2 and TRBJ2-7, with 10 bases that match TRBD2. The junction had 10 bases not matched to a gene; V was cut back by 0 bases and J by 8 bases. The V gene's germline CDR1 is SGHAT and CDR2 FQNNGV. This CDR3 region has 16 residues. The chain's CDR3 is CASSLDPASGSLKQYF. As DNA, the CDR3 is TGTGCCAGCAGCTTAGACCCGGCTAGCGGGAGCTTAAAGCAGTACTTC.

V is TRBV7-2 and J is TRBJ2-3; D unresolved. The CDR3 totals 12 residues. Per germline, CDR1 SGHTA and CDR2 FQGNSA. The V gene lost 3 bases and the J gene lost 2 bases, with 3 bases spanning the gap. The CDR3 loop is CASSFFTDTQYF. CDR3 in DNA: TGTGCCAGCAGCTTCTTCACAGATACGCAGTATTTT.

This chain connects TRBV7-2 to TRBJ2-2, with 9 bases aligning to TRBD2. With V trimmed by 5 bases and J by 1 base, 11 bases remained unmatched. CDR3 size: 18 residues. Germline V gives CDR1 SGHTA, CDR2 FQGNSA. This CDR3 is CASSLLRAGGKNTGELFF. The CDR3 DNA reads TGTGCCAGCAGCCTACTCCGGGCGGGAGGGAAGAACACCGGGGAGCTGTTTTTT.

This clone appeared a few times. The V and J genes are TRBV9 and TRBJ2-2; possible D gene TRBD1, 6 bases. CDR1 SGDLS and CDR2 YYNGEE come from the germline V gene. CDR3 length: 13 amino acids. V was pared by 3 bases and J by 3 bases, with 6 bases between. CDR3 in DNA: TGTGCCAGCAGCGACAGGGACACCGGGGAGCTGTTTTTT. Amino acid sequence: CASSDRDTGELFF. The variable domain in full, with the rest retrieved from reference TRBV9 and TRBJ2-2, is DSGVTQTPKHLITATGQRVTLRCSPRSGDLSVYWYQQSLDQGLQFLIQYYNGEERAKGNILERFSAQQFPDLHSELNLSSLELGDSALYFCASSDRDTGELFFGEGSRLTVL.

This chain joins TRBV28 and TRBJ2-7; 8 bases are a match to TRBD2. V shed 3 bases and J 6 bases; nucleotides not matched to a gene: 10. Germline loops: CDR1 MDHEN, CDR2 SYDVKM. CDR3 size: 15 residues. CDR3 loop: CASSFGGSGKAEQYF. CDR3 sequence (DNA): TGTGCCAGCAGTTTTGGTGGTAGCGGGAAAGCCGAGCAGTACTTC.

This sequence joins TRBV5-1 and TRBJ2-1, with a weak D call TRBD1 (7 bases). The CDR3 runs to 14 residues. Between the trimmed V and J ends, which lost 4 bases and 6 bases, there was a span of 14 bases. Germline-derived CDR1 and CDR2 are SGHRS and YFSETQ. CDR3 region: CASSPGGQRNEQFF. The CDR3 nucleotides are TGCGCCAGCAGCCCCGGGGGACAGCGCAATGAGCAGTTCTTC.